This is a list of T cell receptor beta chains from one sample in a study of blood T cells in healthy people across ages. MiXCR was run by TCRdb on the 5' RACE reads, yielding one entry per CDR3 protein. This table holds hundreds of thousands of distinct CDR3 sequences, about 53% found once. The sample was blood. Receptor source: an elderly man in good health. The CDR3 runs from the conserved cysteine through the conserved F or W. The order of the fields is D gene, clone size, V gene, J gene, CDR3 protein, CDR3 DNA. The D gene is left open where the match is weak. A row's size may be missing; if present it is once, few, many or a size class.

TRBD2	few	TRBV6-1	TRBJ2-7	CASSVGQGLVLYEQYF	TGTGCCAGCAGTGTTGGCCAGGGACTAGTTCTCTACGAGCAGTACTTC
TRBD2	few	TRBV6-2/TRBV6-3	TRBJ2-3	CASSYSSGQIHRYAYF	TGTGCCAGCAGTTACAGTAGCGGGCAGATACACAGATACGCGTATTTT
-	-	TRBV7-8	TRBJ1-1	CASRWGLGTEAFF	TGTGCCAGCAGGTGGGGCTTGGGCACTGAAGCTTTCTTT
-	few	TRBV3-1	TRBJ2-1	CASSQDLRGGEQFF	TGTGCCAGCAGCCAAGATCTTAGGGGAGGAGAGCAGTTCTTC
-	few	TRBV20-1	TRBJ1-1	CSARSLDSLWTEAFF	TGCAGTGCTAGATCTCTGGACAGTCTATGGACTGAAGCTTTCTTT
TRBD2	-	TRBV3-1	TRBJ2-1	CASSQSGTSVRVKLDEQFF	TGTGCCAGCAGCCAATCCGGGACTAGCGTAAGAGTAAAGCTCGATGAGCAGTTCTTC
TRBD2	few	TRBV24-1	TRBJ2-3	CATSTSGTTDTQYF	TGTGCCACCAGCACTAGCGGTACCACAGATACGCAGTATTTT
-	-	TRBV5-1	TRBJ2-5	CASSFGDRAETQYF	TGCGCCAGCAGCTTCGGAGACAGAGCAGAGACCCAGTACTTC
TRBD2	-	TRBV20-1	TRBJ2-7	CSARAQGLAGGPLYEQYF	TGCAGTGCTAGAGCACAGGGACTAGCGGGAGGGCCTCTCTACGAGCAGTACTTC
TRBD1	few	TRBV20-1	TRBJ2-7	CSAGDRGWRALYEQYF	TGCAGTGCTGGAGACAGGGGGTGGAGGGCCCTCTACGAGCAGTACTTC
-	-	TRBV6-5	TRBJ2-7	CASTPRGTSYEQYF	TGTGCCAGCACCCCTAGAGGGACTTCCTACGAGCAGTACTTC
TRBD2	-	TRBV24-1	TRBJ2-1	CATARAGATYNEQFF	TGTGCCACGGCTCGAGCGGGAGCTACGTACAATGAGCAGTTCTTC
-	few	TRBV14	TRBJ2-4	CASSHRASKNIQYF	TGTGCCAGCAGCCACCGGGCCTCCAAAAACATTCAGTACTTC
-	few	TRBV5-1	TRBJ2-7	CASSRGVSYEQYF	TGCGCCAGCAGCAGGGGGGTCTCCTACGAGCAGTACTTC
-	-	TRBV20-1	TRBJ2-1	CSAGPRRSVSYNEQFF	TGCAGTGCTGGGCCCAGGCGTAGCGTATCCTACAATGAGCAGTTCTTC